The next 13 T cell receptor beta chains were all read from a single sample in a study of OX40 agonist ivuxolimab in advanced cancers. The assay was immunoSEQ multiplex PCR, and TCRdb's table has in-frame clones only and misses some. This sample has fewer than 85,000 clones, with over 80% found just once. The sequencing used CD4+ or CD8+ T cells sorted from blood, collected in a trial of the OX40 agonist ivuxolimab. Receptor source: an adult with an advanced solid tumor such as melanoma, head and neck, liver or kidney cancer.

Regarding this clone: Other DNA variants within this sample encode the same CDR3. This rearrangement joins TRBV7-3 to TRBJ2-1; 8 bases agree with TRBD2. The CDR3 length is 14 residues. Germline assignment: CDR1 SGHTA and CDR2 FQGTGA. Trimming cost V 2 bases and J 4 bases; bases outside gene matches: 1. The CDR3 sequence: CASSLAGGYNEQFF. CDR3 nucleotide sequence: TGTGCCAGCAGCTTAGCGGGAGGTTACAATGAGCAGTTCTTC.

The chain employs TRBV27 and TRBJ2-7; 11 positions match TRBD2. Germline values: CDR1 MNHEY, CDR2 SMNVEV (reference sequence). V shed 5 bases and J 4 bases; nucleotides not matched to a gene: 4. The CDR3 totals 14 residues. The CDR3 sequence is CASSLAGGPYEQYF. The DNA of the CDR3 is TGTGCCAGCAGTCTAGCGGGAGGACCTTACGAGCAGTACTTC.

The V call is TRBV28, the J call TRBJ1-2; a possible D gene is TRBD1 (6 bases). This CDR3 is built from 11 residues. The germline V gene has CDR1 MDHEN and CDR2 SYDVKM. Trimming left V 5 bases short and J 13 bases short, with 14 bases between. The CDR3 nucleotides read TGTGCCAGCAGTCCAAGGGGGACCGTCACCTTC. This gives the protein CASSPRGTVTF.

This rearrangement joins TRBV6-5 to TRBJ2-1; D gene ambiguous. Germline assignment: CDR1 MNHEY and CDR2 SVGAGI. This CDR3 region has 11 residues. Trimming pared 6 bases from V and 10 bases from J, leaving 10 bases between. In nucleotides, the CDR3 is TGTGCCAGCAGCTCTCGTACCGAGCAGTTCTTC. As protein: CASSSRTEQFF.

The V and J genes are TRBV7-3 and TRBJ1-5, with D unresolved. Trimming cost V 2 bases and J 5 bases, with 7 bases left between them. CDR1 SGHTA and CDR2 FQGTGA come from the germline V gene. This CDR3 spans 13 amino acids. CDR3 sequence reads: CASSLDIYQPQHF. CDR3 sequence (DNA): TGTGCCAGCAGCTTAGATATTTATCAGCCCCAGCATTTT.

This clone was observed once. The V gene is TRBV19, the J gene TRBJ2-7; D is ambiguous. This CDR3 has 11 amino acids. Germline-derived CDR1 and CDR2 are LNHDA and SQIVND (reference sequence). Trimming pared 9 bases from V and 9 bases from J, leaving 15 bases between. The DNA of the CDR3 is TGTGCCAGCCGTGGGGATCGGTGGCAGTACTTC. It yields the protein CASRGDRWQYF.

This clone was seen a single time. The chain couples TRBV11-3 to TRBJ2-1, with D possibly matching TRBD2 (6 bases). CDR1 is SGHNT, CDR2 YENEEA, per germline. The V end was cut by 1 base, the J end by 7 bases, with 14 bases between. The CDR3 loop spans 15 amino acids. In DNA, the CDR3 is TGTGCCAGCAGCTTAGGGGAAGCGGGTGGAAATGAGCAGTTCTTC. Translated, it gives CASSLGEAGGNEQFF.

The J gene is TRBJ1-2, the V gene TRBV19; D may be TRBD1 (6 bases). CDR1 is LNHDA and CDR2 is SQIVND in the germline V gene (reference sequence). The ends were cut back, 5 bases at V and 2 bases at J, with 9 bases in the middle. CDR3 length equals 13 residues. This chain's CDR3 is CASSLQGNYGYTF. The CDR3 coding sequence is TGTGCCAGTAGTTTACAGGGAAACTATGGCTACACCTTC.

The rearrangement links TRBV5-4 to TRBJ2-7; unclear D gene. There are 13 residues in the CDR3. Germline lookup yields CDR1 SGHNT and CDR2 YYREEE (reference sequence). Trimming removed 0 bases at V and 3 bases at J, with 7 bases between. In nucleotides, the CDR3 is TGTGCCAGCAGCTTGGACTCCCTCTACGAGCAGTACTTC. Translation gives CASSLDSLYEQYF.

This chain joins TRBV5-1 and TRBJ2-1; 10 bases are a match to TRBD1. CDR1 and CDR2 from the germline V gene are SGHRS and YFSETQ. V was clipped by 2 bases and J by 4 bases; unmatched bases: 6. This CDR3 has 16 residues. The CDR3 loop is CASSFYGTGVYNEQFF. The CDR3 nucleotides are TGCGCCAGCAGCTTTTACGGGACAGGGGTGTACAATGAGCAGTTCTTC.

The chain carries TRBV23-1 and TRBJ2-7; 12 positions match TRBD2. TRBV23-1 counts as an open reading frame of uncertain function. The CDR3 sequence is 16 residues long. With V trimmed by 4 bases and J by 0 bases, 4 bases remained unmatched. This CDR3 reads CASSLLAGGSSYEQYF. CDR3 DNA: TGCGCCAGCAGTCTCCTAGCGGGAGGGTCCTCCTACGAGCAGTACTTC.

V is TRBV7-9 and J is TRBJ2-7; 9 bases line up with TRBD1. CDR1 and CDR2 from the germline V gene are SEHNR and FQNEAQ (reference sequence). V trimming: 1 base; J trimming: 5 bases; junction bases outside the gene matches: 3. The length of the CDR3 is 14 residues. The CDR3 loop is CASSLGDRAHEQYF. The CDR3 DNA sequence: TGTGCCAGCAGCTTAGGGGACAGGGCCCACGAGCAGTACTTC.

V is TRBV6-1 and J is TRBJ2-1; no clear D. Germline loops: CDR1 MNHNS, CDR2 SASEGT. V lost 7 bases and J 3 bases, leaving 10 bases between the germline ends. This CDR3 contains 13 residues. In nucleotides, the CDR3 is TGTGCCAGCACGGCTAACCGCTACAATGAGCAGTTCTTC. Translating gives CASTANRYNEQFF.